A selection of T cell receptor beta chains follows, all from one sample in a study of T cell clones after liver transplantation. Profiling relied on immunoSEQ multiplex PCR, and the TCRdb table lists in-frame clones only, not all of them. Found here are roughly 120,000 clones, 90% of them singletons; the top ten hold approximately 0.88%. This sample comprised CD4+ T cells from blood, obtained 12 months after liver transplant. These receptors were taken from a human patient who received a liver transplant. Some T cells may be graft donor cells. CDR3s include the opening cysteine and the closing phenylalanine or tryptophan. A D gene is named only where the DNA matches it firmly. For some rows the clone size is stated as once, few or many, or as a class when expanded; others skip it.

v_gene,j_gene,d_gene,abundance,CDR3nt,CDR3aa
TRBV2,TRBJ2-5,.,.,TGTGCCAGCAGTGGACCGGGGACTGAGCAAGAGACCCAGTACTTC,CASSGPGTEQETQYF
TRBV2,TRBJ1-1,TRBD1,.,TGTGCCAGCAGAAGACAGGGATCCACTGAAGCTTTCTTT,CASRRQGSTEAFF
TRBV15,TRBJ2-1,.,.,TGTGCCACCAGCACCTCCGGCAGCTCCTACAATGAGCAGTTCTTC,CATSTSGSSYNEQFF
TRBV2,TRBJ2-1,.,.,TGTGCCAGCGCCCTGGCGCGGGACGTGTTCGATGAGCAGTTCTTC,CASALARDVFDEQFF
TRBV7-6,TRBJ2-7,.,once,TGTGCCAGCAGTCAGGGCAGAACCTACGAGCAGTACTTC,CASSQGRTYEQYF
TRBV5-1,TRBJ2-2,.,.,TGCGCCAGCAGCTTGGGTCCCCGGTCGAACACCGGGGAGCTGTTTTTT,CASSLGPRSNTGELFF
TRBV28,TRBJ2-5,TRBD1,.,TGTGCCAGCAGTTCACAGGGGATGAGAGAGACCCAGTACTTC,CASSSQGMRETQYF
TRBV5-1,TRBJ1-5,.,.,TGCGCCAGCAGCTTGGAACCGGATAGCAATCAGCCCCAGCATTTT,CASSLEPDSNQPQHF
TRBV5-1,TRBJ2-7,TRBD1,.,TGCGCCAGCTGCGACCCGGGACAGGGGAACAACGAGCAGTACTTC,CASCDPGQGNNEQYF
TRBV4-3,TRBJ2-3,.,.,TGCGCCAGCAGCCAAGATGTTCCGGCAGATACGCAGTATTTT,CASSQDVPADTQYF
TRBV5-6,TRBJ2-7,.,.,TGTGCCAGCAGCTTGGAATTTTGGGGTGCGTCGGGAGAATACGAGCAGTACTTC,CASSLEFWGASGEYEQYF
TRBV11-3,TRBJ1-3,.,few,TGTGCCAGCAGCTTAGATGCTTTCCTACACCGCTCTGGAAACACCATATATTTT,CASSLDAFLHRSGNTIYF
TRBV19,TRBJ1-5,TRBD1,.,TGTGCCACCTCGGGACAGGGGGGCGGTCAGCCCCAGCATTTT,CATSGQGGGQPQHF
TRBV18,TRBJ2-5,.,.,TGTGCCAGCTCACTCCAAGAGACCCAGTACTTC,CASSLQETQYF
TRBV18,TRBJ2-7,TRBD1,.,TGTGCCAGCTCACCCACAGGGGGCTACGAGCAGTACTTC,CASSPTGGYEQYF
TRBV2,TRBJ2-5,.,.,TGTGCCAGCAGTGAAAGGGAGACCCAGTACTTC,CASSERETQYF
TRBV4-3,TRBJ1-5,.,.,TGCGCCAGCAGCCAAGATCGTCGGGGGAATCAGCCCCAGCATTTT,CASSQDRRGNQPQHF
TRBV5-1,TRBJ2-3,TRBD1,.,TGCGCCAGCAGCTTTGACCGGACAGGGTTTGGAGCAGATACGCAGTATTTT,CASSFDRTGFGADTQYF
TRBV7-3,TRBJ2-1,TRBD1,.,TGTGCCACGTTCCGGGACAGGTCCAATGAGCAGTTCTTC,CATFRDRSNEQFF
TRBV12-5,TRBJ2-3,.,.,TGTGCTAGTGGTCTGGAGTTAGGCACAGATACGCAGTATTTT,CASGLELGTDTQYF
TRBV6-1,TRBJ1-1,.,once,TGTGCCAGCAGTGAACGGCGAGCTTTCTTT,CASSERRAFF
TRBV7-2,TRBJ1-1,.,.,TGTGCCAGCAGCTACGGGCAGCTCGGGACTGAAGCTTTCTTT,CASSYGQLGTEAFF
TRBV28,TRBJ2-7,.,.,TGTGCCAGCAGCCGTGACACGTCCCTAAGGGAGCAGTACTTC,CASSRDTSLREQYF
TRBV12-5,TRBJ2-7,.,.,TGTGCTAGTGGTCCAATCCGGGGCCCCTACGAGCAGTACTTC,CASGPIRGPYEQYF
TRBV25-1,TRBJ2-1,.,once,TGTGCCAGCAGCGGGAGTCACAACAATGAGCAGTTCTTC,CASSGSHNNEQFF
TRBV11-2,TRBJ2-1,.,.,TGTGCCAGCAGCCCACGTTTCGCTAGCGTTTCGCCTCATGAGCAGTTCTTC,CASSPRFASVSPHEQFF
TRBV14,TRBJ2-1,.,.,TGTGCCAGCAGCTTAACCTTCAGCGTATCGTACAATGAGCAGTTCTTC,CASSLTFSVSYNEQFF
TRBV7-9,TRBJ2-6,TRBD1,.,TGTGCCAGCAGCCCACGGACAGGGATAAGCTCTGGGGCCAACGTCCTGACTTTC,CASSPRTGISSGANVLTF